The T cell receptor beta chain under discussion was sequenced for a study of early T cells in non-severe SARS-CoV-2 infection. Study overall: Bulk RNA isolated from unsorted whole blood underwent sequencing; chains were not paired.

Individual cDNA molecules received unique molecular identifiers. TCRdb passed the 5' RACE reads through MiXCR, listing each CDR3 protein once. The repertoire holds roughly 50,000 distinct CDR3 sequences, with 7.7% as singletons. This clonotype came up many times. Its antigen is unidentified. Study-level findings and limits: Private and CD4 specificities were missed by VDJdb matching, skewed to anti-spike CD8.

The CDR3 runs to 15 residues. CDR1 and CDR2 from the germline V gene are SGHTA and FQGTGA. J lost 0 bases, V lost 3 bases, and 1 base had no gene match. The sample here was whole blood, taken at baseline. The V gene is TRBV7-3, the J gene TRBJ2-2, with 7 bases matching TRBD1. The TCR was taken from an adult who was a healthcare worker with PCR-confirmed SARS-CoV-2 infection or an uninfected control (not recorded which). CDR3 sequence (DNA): TGTGCCAGCAGCTTTGGGACAGCGAACACCGGGGAGCTGTTTTTT. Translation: CASSFGTANTGELFF.